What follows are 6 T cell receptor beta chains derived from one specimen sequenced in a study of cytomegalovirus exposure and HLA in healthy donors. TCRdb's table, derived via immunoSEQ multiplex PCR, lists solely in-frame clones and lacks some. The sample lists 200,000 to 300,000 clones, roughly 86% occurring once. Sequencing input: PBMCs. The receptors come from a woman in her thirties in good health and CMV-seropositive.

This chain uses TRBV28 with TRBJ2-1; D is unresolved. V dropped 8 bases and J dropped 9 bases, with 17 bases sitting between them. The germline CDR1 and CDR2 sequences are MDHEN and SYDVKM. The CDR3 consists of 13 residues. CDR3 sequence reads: CASLPPARREQFF. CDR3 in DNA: TGTGCCAGCCTCCCCCCTGCGCGGCGTGAGCAGTTCTTC.

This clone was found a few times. CDR3 sequence: CASSSTSGANVLTF. The CDR3 region has the DNA TGTGCCAGCAGCTCTACCTCTGGGGCCAACGTCCTGACTTTC. V and J are TRBV7-3 and TRBJ2-6, with unresolved D. The CDR3 has 14 amino acids. Germline CDR1 is SGHTA and CDR2 is FQGTGA. The germline V and J ends were trimmed by 4 bases and 0 bases, with 4 bases remaining between them.

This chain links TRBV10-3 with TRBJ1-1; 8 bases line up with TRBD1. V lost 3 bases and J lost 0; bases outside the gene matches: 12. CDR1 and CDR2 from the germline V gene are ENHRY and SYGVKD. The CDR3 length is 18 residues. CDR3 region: CAISDGNRGWSVNTEAFF. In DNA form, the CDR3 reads TGTGCCATCAGTGATGGGAACAGGGGGTGGTCGGTGAACACTGAAGCTTTCTTT.

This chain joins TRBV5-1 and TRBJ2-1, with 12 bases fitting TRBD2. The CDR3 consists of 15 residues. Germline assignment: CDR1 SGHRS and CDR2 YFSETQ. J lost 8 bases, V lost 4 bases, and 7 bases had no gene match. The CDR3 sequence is CASSPTSGRGYEQFF. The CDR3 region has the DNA TGCGCCAGCAGCCCGACTAGCGGGAGAGGATATGAGCAGTTCTTC. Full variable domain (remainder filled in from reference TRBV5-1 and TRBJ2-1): KAGVTQTPRYLIKTRGQQVTLSCSPISGHRSVSWYQQTPGQGLQFLFEYFSETQRNKGNFPGRFSGRQFSNSRSEMNVSTLELGDSALYLCASSPTSGRGYEQFFGPGTRLTVL.

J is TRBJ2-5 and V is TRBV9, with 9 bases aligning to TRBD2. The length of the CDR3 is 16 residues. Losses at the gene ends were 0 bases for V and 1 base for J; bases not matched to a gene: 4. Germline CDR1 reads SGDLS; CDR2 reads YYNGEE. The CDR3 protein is CASSVGPSGIQETQYF. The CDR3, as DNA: TGTGCCAGCAGCGTAGGGCCTAGCGGGATCCAAGAGACCCAGTACTTC.

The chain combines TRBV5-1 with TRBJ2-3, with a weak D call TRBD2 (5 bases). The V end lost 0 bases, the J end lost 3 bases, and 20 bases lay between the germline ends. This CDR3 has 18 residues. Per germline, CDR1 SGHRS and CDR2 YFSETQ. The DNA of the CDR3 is TGCGCCAGCAGCTTGGGGGTAGTTCGCGGGCTACCAACAGATACGCAGTATTTT. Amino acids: CASSLGVVRGLPTDTQYF.